The rows below give T cell receptor beta chains drawn from one sample of a study of T cell repertoires in cytomegalovirus infection. From the reads, TCRdb called clonotypes with MiXCR, one entry per CDR3 protein. The sample comprises hundreds of thousands of distinct CDR3 sequences, 35% to 45% of which are singletons, and 2.5% to 3.5% rests with the top ten. Sequenced: PBMCs. These receptors all come from a human donor in good health (CMV status not recorded). Some clones in this sample may be carry-over from other donors' samples. Both conserved end residues are part of each CDR3. The D gene is left open where the match is weak. Clone size is not always given. Where it is, it says once, few, many or a class for expanded clones.

J: TRBJ2-1
size: .
V: TRBV9
D: TRBD2
DNA: TGTGCCAGCAGCGTTGGGGGAGGGGAGAATGAGCAGTTCTTC
CDR3: CASSVGGGENEQFF

J: TRBJ2-6
size: .
V: TRBV4-2
D: TRBD2
DNA: TGTGCCAGCAGCCAAGTTTTGTCGACCCGCGGGAGAGTTTCTGGGGCCAACGTCCTGACTTTC
CDR3: CASSQVLSTRGRVSGANVLTF

J: TRBJ2-6
size: .
V: TRBV5-6
D: TRBD2
DNA: TGTGCCAGCAGCTCGGAGGCGGGGGGGCCGGCTGGGGCCAACGTCCTGACTTTC
CDR3: CASSSEAGGPAGANVLTF

J: TRBJ2-7
size: .
V: TRBV28
D: .
DNA: TGTGCCAGCAGTTTACCCCTCAGGTCCCTCGAGGTCGAGCAGTACTTC
CDR3: CASSLPLRSLEVEQYF

J: TRBJ2-3
size: many
V: TRBV7-2
D: .
DNA: TGTGCCAGCAGCTTAGTAGGGCGTGGGACAGATACGCAGTATTTT
CDR3: CASSLVGRGTDTQYF

J: TRBJ2-2
size: many
V: TRBV5-4
D: .
DNA: TGTGCCAGCAGCTCGACTAGTGAAGGCTCCGGGGAGCTGTTTTTT
CDR3: CASSSTSEGSGELFF

J: TRBJ1-1
size: many
V: TRBV7-2
D: TRBD1
DNA: TGTGCCAGCAGCTTAGCCGGACAGGGGGCGTCTGAAGCTTTCTTT
CDR3: CASSLAGQGASEAFF

J: TRBJ1-1
size: few
V: TRBV4-1
D: .
DNA: TGCGCCAGCAGCCAAGAAGGGCAGGCGGGACGCACTGAAGCTTTCTTT
CDR3: CASSQEGQAGRTEAFF

J: TRBJ2-1
size: few
V: TRBV6-5
D: .
DNA: TGTGCCAGCAGCCACGGGCTAGGGATCAATGAGCAGTTCTTC
CDR3: CASSHGLGINEQFF

J: TRBJ2-7
size: few
V: TRBV4-2
D: .
DNA: TGTGCCAGCAGCCAAGTAGGCAGTGGGAAAATGTGGCGAGCCTACGAGCAGTACTTC
CDR3: CASSQVGSGKMWRAYEQYF

J: TRBJ2-2
size: .
V: TRBV10-3
D: .
DNA: TGTGCCATCAGTGAGACCGGGGAGCTGTTTTTT
CDR3: CAISETGELFF

J: TRBJ1-2
size: many
V: TRBV7-2
D: .
DNA: TGTGCCAGCAGCTCAGGACAGACCCTGAACTATGGCTACACCTTC
CDR3: CASSSGQTLNYGYTF

J: TRBJ1-1
size: .
V: TRBV15
D: .
DNA: TGTGCCACCAGCATAAAACGCAACACTGAAGCTTTCTTT
CDR3: CATSIKRNTEAFF

J: TRBJ2-7
size: many
V: TRBV27
D: .
DNA: TGTGCCAGCAGTTTCGCCTACGAGCAGTACTTC
CDR3: CASSFAYEQYF

J: TRBJ1-3
size: .
V: TRBV7-9
D: .
DNA: TGTGCCAGCAGTTCGCAGGGTCGGTCTGGAAACACCATATATTTT
CDR3: CASSSQGRSGNTIYF

J: TRBJ2-7
size: many
V: TRBV6-1
D: TRBD2
DNA: TGTGCCAGCATCGGCGGGGGATTGAGCGAGCAGTACTTC
CDR3: CASIGGGLSEQYF